The clone carrying this T cell receptor (beta chain) was counted a single time. Antigen: not known. This CDR3 has 14 residues. The germline V gene has CDR1 SGHRS and CDR2 YFSETQ. The ends lost 3 bases at V and 5 bases at J; junction bases unmatched: 4. TCRdb's table, derived via immunoSEQ multiplex PCR, lists solely in-frame clones and lacks some. The sample lists tens of thousands of clones, 86% occurring once. The source of the sample is a study of T cells in localized non-small cell lung cancer. Regarding the study as a whole: Out of the top 100 tumor clones, a median around 60 were seen in adjacent lung. Overall survival was longer when the density of T cells in the blood was higher. Tumor samples were not multi-region, leaving intratumor heterogeneity unexcluded. Uninvolved neighboring lung showed the greatest T cell clonality, exceeding tumor.

The chain combines TRBV5-1 with TRBJ2-5; TRBD1 aligns across 10 bases. The source of this sequence is a man aged 35-69 years with stage II lung adenocarcinoma. Here the sequenced sample was PBMCs, taken before any cancer treatment. CDR3 nucleotides: TGCGCCAGCAGCTATTCGGGACAGGGGGAGACCCAGTACTTC. Amino acids: CASSYSGQGETQYF.